This is a list of T cell receptor beta chains from one sample in a study of patients and donors after allogeneic stem cell transplantation. MiXCR, applied by TCRdb to the RT-PCR reads, yields one record per CDR3 protein. The sample lists about 960,000 distinct CDR3 sequences, roughly 18% seen once, with 6% in the top ten. What was sequenced was blood, either unsorted or a sorted T cell fraction (not recorded which). These receptor sequences come from a human donor who was either an allogeneic HSCT recipient or a stem cell or donor lymphocyte infusion donor (not recorded which). It is not recorded whose cells these are; they may come from a transplant donor. CDR3s include the opening cysteine and the closing phenylalanine or tryptophan. D genes are given only for firm matches. Size values are once, few and many counts, or a class for expanded clones, and some rows have none.

TRBD1,TRBJ1-1,.,TRBV5-6,16,CASSLFPGQPNTEAFF,TGTGCCAGCAGCTTATTCCCGGGACAGCCCAACACTGAAGCTTTCTTT
.,TRBJ1-1,few,TRBV20-1,13,CSARDLGTGEAFF,TGCAGTGCTAGAGATTTGGGAACAGGTGAAGCTTTCTTT
.,TRBJ2-7,.,TRBV30,12,CAWSDEGYEQYF,TGTGCCTGGAGTGACGAGGGCTACGAGCAGTACTTC
.,TRBJ1-1,few,TRBV6-5,14,CASSYLRARTEAFF,TGTGCCAGCAGTTACTTGAGGGCGCGCACTGAAGCTTTCTTT
.,TRBJ2-1,few,TRBV6-5,17,CASSYLTLGAARNEQFF,TGTGCCAGCAGTTACTTAACCCTCGGGGCGGCCCGCAATGAGCAGTTCTTC
TRBD1,TRBJ2-2,few,TRBV29-1,15,CSVTGQGANTGELFF,TGCAGCGTTACGGGACAGGGGGCAAACACCGGGGAGCTGTTTTTT
.,TRBJ2-2,few,TRBV7-2,15,CASILDGLNTGELFF,TGTGCCAGCATCCTCGACGGCCTGAACACCGGGGAGCTGTTTTTT
.,TRBJ1-2,few,TRBV12-3/TRBV12-4,13,CASSPNTIYGYTF,TGTGCCAGCAGTCCGAATACAATCTATGGCTACACCTTC
TRBD2,TRBJ2-1,.,TRBV18,14,CASSRKTSGIEQFF,TGTGCCAGCTCACGAAAGACTAGCGGCATTGAGCAGTTCTTC
.,TRBJ1-1,.,TRBV7-3,14,CASSSGTQGTEAFF,TGTGCCAGCAGCAGCGGGACACAAGGCACTGAAGCTTTCTTT
.,TRBJ2-2,many,TRBV12-3/TRBV12-4,14,CASSSGINTGELFF,TGTGCCAGCAGCTCCGGGATTAACACCGGGGAGCTGTTTTTT
.,TRBJ1-2,.,TRBV5-5,12,CASGPGNYGYTF,TGTGCCAGCGGACCAGGGAACTATGGCTACACCTTC
TRBD1,TRBJ2-3,.,TRBV6-4,16,CASSEFQGARTDTQYF,TGTGCCAGCAGTGAATTTCAGGGGGCGCGGACAGATACGCAGTATTTT
TRBD2,TRBJ2-3,few,TRBV5-1,15,CASSAGLAGSDTQYF,TGCGCCAGCAGCGCCGGTTTAGCGGGGTCTGATACGCAGTATTTT
.,TRBJ2-1,.,TRBV7-2,15,CASSLASVLGNEQFF,TGTGCCAGCAGCTTGGCTAGCGTATTGGGCAATGAGCAGTTCTTC
.,TRBJ1-1,.,TRBV5-5,14,CASSYGRGGTEAFF,TGTGCCAGCAGCTACGGCCGCGGAGGCACTGAAGCTTTCTTT
.,TRBJ1-1,few,TRBV7-9,14,CASSLAPAGEGAFF,TGTGCCAGCAGCTTAGCCCCGGCAGGGGAGGGAGCTTTCTTT
.,TRBJ2-7,few,TRBV5-1,16,CASRPGPPPFVYEQYF,TGCGCCAGCAGGCCAGGCCCTCCTCCCTTCGTTTACGAGCAGTACTTC
.,TRBJ2-2,.,TRBV7-9,14,CASSFGTATGELFF,TGTGCCAGCAGCTTTGGGACTGCCACCGGGGAGCTGTTTTTT
.,TRBJ2-1,.,TRBV12-3/TRBV12-4,13,CASSLGGSPEQFF,TGTGCCAGCAGTTTAGGGGGGTCCCCTGAGCAGTTCTTC
TRBD2,TRBJ2-2,few,TRBV7-2,19,CASSLAPGLAGERTGELFF,TGTGCCAGCAGCTTAGCACCGGGACTAGCGGGAGAGAGGACCGGGGAGCTGTTTTTT
.,TRBJ2-1,.,TRBV7-3,17,CASSYVGTRDSYNEQFF,TGTGCCAGCAGCTATGTTGGGACGAGAGACTCCTACAATGAGCAGTTCTTC
TRBD1,TRBJ2-5,many,TRBV5-1,16,CASSLGDRAHQETQYF,TGTGCCAGCAGCTTAGGGGACAGGGCCCACCAAGAGACCCAGTACTTC
TRBD1,TRBJ2-1,few,TRBV9,16,CASSSEGTGSYNEQFF,TGTGCCAGCAGCTCAGAAGGGACAGGGTCCTACAATGAGCAGTTCTTC
.,TRBJ2-4,.,TRBV5-1,16,CASSLDVPGAKNIQYF,TGCGCCAGCAGCTTGGATGTACCAGGTGCCAAAAACATTCAGTACTTC
TRBD2,TRBJ2-7,.,TRBV2,16,CASSEEQTSGSYEQYF,TGTGCCAGCAGTGAAGAGCAGACTAGCGGTTCCTACGAGCAGTACTTC
TRBD1,TRBJ2-2,few,TRBV15,15,CATRNDRGTTGELFF,TGTGCCACCAGAAATGACAGGGGAACCACCGGGGAGCTGTTTTTT
TRBD1,TRBJ2-1,once,TRBV18,15,CASASTGGGYNEQFF,TGTGCCAGCGCTTCGACAGGGGGCGGGTACAATGAGCAGTTCTTC
TRBD1,TRBJ2-2,many,TRBV29-1,14,CSVLDRENTGELFF,TGCAGCGTCTTAGACAGGGAGAACACCGGGGAGCTGTTTTTT
.,TRBJ2-1,.,TRBV3-1,14,CASSQASIYNEQFF,TGTGCCAGCAGCCAAGCGTCGATTTACAATGAGCAGTTCTTC
.,TRBJ2-3,few,TRBV5-8,15,CASSDGTPPSNTQYF,TGTGCCAGCAGCGACGGGACTCCGCCATCGAATACGCAGTATTTT
.,TRBJ2-7,.,TRBV20-1,13,CSARGQGTYEQYF,TGCAGTGCTAGAGGGCAGGGCACGTACGAGCAGTACTTC
TRBD2,TRBJ2-1,few,TRBV20-1,18,CSAPSFLRLAGDNNEQFF,TGCAGTGCTCCTTCGTTCCTACGACTAGCGGGAGATAACAATGAGCAGTTCTTC
TRBD2,TRBJ2-1,.,TRBV29-1,15,CSVGRSGRMIYEQFF,TGCAGCGTTGGAAGAAGCGGGAGAATGATCTATGAGCAGTTCTTC
.,TRBJ2-7,once,TRBV9,15,CASSPRDTNSYEQYF,TGTGCCAGCAGCCCACGGGACACAAACTCCTACGAGCAGTACTTC
.,TRBJ2-7,.,TRBV6-2/TRBV6-3,15,CASSYSLREIYEQYF,TGTGCCAGCAGTTACTCTTTGAGAGAGATCTACGAGCAGTACTTC
TRBD1,TRBJ1-3,.,TRBV5-1,16,CASSLDRGAGGNTIYF,TGCGCCAGCAGCTTGGACAGGGGGGCAGGAGGAAACACCATATATTTT
.,TRBJ2-2,few,TRBV5-1,15,CASSLDPQVPGELFF,TGCGCCAGCAGCTTGGACCCTCAAGTCCCCGGGGAGCTGTTTTTT
TRBD1,TRBJ2-2,many,TRBV10-3,12,CAIGQVTGELFF,TGTGCCATCGGACAGGTTACCGGGGAGCTGTTTTTT
TRBD1,TRBJ2-2,few,TRBV27,16,CASSFSGQGLSGELFF,TGTGCCAGCAGTTTCTCGGGACAGGGTTTATCCGGGGAGCTGTTTTTT
.,TRBJ2-5,few,TRBV30,13,CAWSVGPGAAQYF,TGTGCCTGGAGTGTTGGGCCGGGGGCGGCCCAGTACTTC
TRBD1,TRBJ1-2,few,TRBV27,12,CASSTTGQGYTF,TGTGCCAGCAGTACGACAGGGCAGGGCTACACCTTC
TRBD2,TRBJ2-1,.,TRBV9,15,CASSVGGRADNEQFF,TGTGCCAGCAGCGTAGGTGGGAGGGCCGATAATGAGCAGTTCTTC
TRBD2,TRBJ2-3,few,TRBV19,16,CASSSRLALSTDTQYF,TGTGCCAGTAGTTCCCGACTAGCGCTTAGCACAGATACGCAGTATTTT
.,TRBJ2-7,few,TRBV7-8,16,CASSLLTGMGTYEQYF,TGTGCCAGCAGCTTATTGACGGGGATGGGAACCTACGAGCAGTACTTC
TRBD2,TRBJ2-1,few,TRBV20-1,15,CSARGLTGGPNEQFF,TGCAGTGCTAGAGGTTTAACGGGAGGGCCCAATGAGCAGTTCTTC
TRBD1,TRBJ1-2,few,TRBV4-3,16,CASSPGGTVANYGYTF,TGCGCCAGCAGCCCAGGGGGGACAGTAGCTAACTATGGCTACACCTTC
TRBD1,TRBJ2-3,few,TRBV12-3/TRBV12-4,15,CASSFDRGVTDTQYF,TGTGCCAGCAGTTTCGACAGGGGGGTGACAGATACGCAGTATTTT
TRBD1,TRBJ2-7,.,TRBV11-2,14,CASSLDRAGYEQYF,TGTGCCAGCAGCCTGGACAGGGCGGGCTACGAGCAGTACTTC
.,TRBJ2-1,few,TRBV20-1,11,CSASRLSEQFF,TGCAGTGCTAGTCGGCTGAGTGAGCAGTTCTTC
TRBD1,TRBJ1-4,many,TRBV12-3/TRBV12-4,14,CASSWDRANEKLFF,TGTGCCAGCAGTTGGGACAGGGCAAATGAAAAACTGTTTTTT
TRBD1,TRBJ2-3,.,TRBV12-3/TRBV12-4,16,CASTIHGQGQADTQYF,TGTGCCAGCACCATACACGGACAGGGGCAGGCAGATACGCAGTATTTT
.,TRBJ1-1,.,TRBV29-1,9,CSVAPEAFF,TGCAGCGTAGCACCTGAAGCTTTCTTT
.,TRBJ2-7,.,TRBV4-3,15,CASSPVRVPGAQQYF,TGCGCCAGCAGCCCCGTGAGGGTACCAGGTGCTCAGCAGTACTTC